This note documents a single T cell receptor (beta chain) sequence. Antigen unknown. The sample is drawn from a study of cytotoxic CD8 clonotypes in ibrutinib-treated CLL. Study-level background: A median 12 months of treatment, range 6 to 36, preceded the collection of response samples. Study results and caveats: Measured clonality at baseline was greater than in age-matched healthy donors and tracked with circulating CD8+ T-cell counts. The study found clonality rose at ibrutinib response, then fell toward baseline at progression. Public clonotypes were uncommon and contracted or stayed stable on treatment.

Germline V lookup: CDR1 LNHNV, CDR2 YYDKDF (reference sequence). Trimming took 0 bases from V and 7 from J, leaving 6 bases between them. The CDR3 spans 12 residues. Profiled with immunoSEQ multiplex PCR; TCRdb holds only in-frame clones, not every one. Of over 65,000 clones detected, roughly 77% appear once; the ten largest clones hold roughly 4.8%. This chain uses TRBV15 with TRBJ2-5, with D possibly TRBD2 on 5 matching bases. The sequencing here drew on PBMCs, taken after 12 months of ibrutinib treatment. The source is a human donor with chronic lymphocytic leukemia. The CDR3 spells CATSRDAGTQYF. CDR3 coding DNA: TGTGCCACCAGCAGAGATGCGGGGACCCAGTACTTC.